What follows are 25 T cell receptor beta chains derived from one specimen sequenced in a study of CD8+ T cells in alopecia areata. The authors extracted RNA and reverse transcribed it into cDNA as the sequencing template. TCRdb's copy holds only in-frame clones and misses some; the assay was immunoSEQ multiplex PCR. The sample contains about 140,000 clones, approximately 50% of which appear only once. Sequenced here: CD4+ T cells sorted from blood, sampled at week 0. The receptors were sampled from a human donor with alopecia areata.

The CDR3: CASSSQRISGELFF. The CDR3 DNA follows: TGTGCCAGCAGCTCCCAAAGGATCTCCGGGGAGCTGTTTTTT. V and J are TRBV7-2 and TRBJ2-2; the D is unclear. This CDR3 spans 14 amino acids. Trimming removed 4 bases from V and 6 bases from J, with 12 bases in between. The germline gives CDR1 SGHTA, CDR2 FQGNSA.

V and J are TRBV5-1 and TRBJ2-2; 9 nucleotides agree with TRBD2. Germline V lookup: CDR1 SGHRS, CDR2 YFSETQ. The CDR3 runs 15 residues. Trimming took 4 bases from V and 4 from J; bases not matched to a gene: 5. The CDR3 region has the DNA TGCGCCAGCAGCCTTAGCGGGAGAGGCACCGGGGAGCTGTTTTTT. Translating gives CASSLSGRGTGELFF.

Of note for this clone: This sample includes further DNA sequences coding for the same CDR3. The V gene is TRBV29-1, the J gene TRBJ2-3; D gene ambiguous. Germline CDR1 is SQVTM and CDR2 is ANQGSEA. The CDR3 contains 11 residues. Trimming removed 6 bases from V and 6 bases from J, with 10 bases in between. CDR3 protein: CSVAGGDTQYF. The CDR3 DNA sequence: TGCAGCGTCGCAGGTGGGGATACGCAGTATTTT.

This chain links TRBV7-2 with TRBJ2-7; 9 nucleotides align to TRBD1. This CDR3 contains 14 residues. Looked up from germline, CDR1 is SGHTA and CDR2 is FQGNSA. The junction had 8 bases not matched to a gene; V was cut back by 5 bases and J by 6 bases. CDR3 DNA: TGTGCCAGCAGCACGGACAGGGGCCCCCTCGAGCAGTACTTC. Translation gives CASSTDRGPLEQYF. The whole variable domain, remainder taken from reference TRBV7-2 and TRBJ2-7, is GAGVSQSPSNKVTEKGKDVELRCDPISGHTALYWYRQSLGQGLEFLIYFQGNSAPDKSGLPSDRFSAERTGGSVSTLTIQRTQQEDSAVYLCASSTDRGPLEQYFGPGTRLTVT.

V and J are TRBV30 and TRBJ2-1; 8 bases agree with TRBD2. The germline CDR1 and CDR2 sequences are GTSNPN and SVGIG (reference sequence). The trim removed 2 bases at V and 10 bases at J, leaving 7 bases unmatched. The CDR3 totals 13 residues. The CDR3 DNA follows: TGTGCCTGGAGTAAAGCGGGAGTGGGCGAGCAGTTCTTC. Residues: CAWSKAGVGEQFF.

This sequence joins TRBV6-6 and TRBJ2-5; D perhaps matches TRBD2 (6 bases). V lost 6 bases and J lost 5, with 16 bases in between. Germline V CDR1 and CDR2: MNHNY, SVGAGI (reference sequence). This CDR3 contains 14 residues. The CDR3 is CASSPRLASETQYF. DNA of the CDR3: TGTGCCAGCAGCCCCCGGCTAGCGAGTGAGACCCAGTACTTC.

The rearrangement joins TRBV5-1 to TRBJ2-4; TRBD2 is a possible D gene (6 bases). The ends were cut back, 2 bases at V and 0 bases at J, with 9 bases in the middle. Germline lookup yields CDR1 SGHRS and CDR2 YFSETQ. CDR3 size: 15 residues. Here the CDR3 reads CASSFTGLAKNIQYF. In DNA form, the CDR3 reads TGCGCCAGCAGCTTCACGGGACTAGCCAAAAACATTCAGTACTTC.

The V and J genes are TRBV9 and TRBJ2-6; D gene uncertain. Germline V gene data show CDR1 as SGDLS and CDR2 as YYNGEE. V lost 0 bases, J lost 4 bases, and 8 bases lay in between. The CDR3 has 15 residues. The CDR3: CASSVGIPGANVLTF. In DNA, the CDR3 is TGTGCCAGCAGCGTAGGCATCCCCGGGGCCAACGTCCTGACTTTC.

The rearrangement uses TRBV2 and TRBJ2-2; D is unresolved. Germline CDR1 reads SNHLY; CDR2 reads FYNNEI. CDR3 length equals 14 residues. The ends were cut back, 6 bases at V and 6 bases at J, with 14 bases in the middle. The CDR3 DNA is TGTGCCAGCAGACCCGAAACCTTAGCCGGGGAGCTGTTTTTT. Protein product: CASRPETLAGELFF.

The chain employs TRBV7-8 and TRBJ2-7; 8 bases match TRBD1. The CDR3 has 16 amino acids. CDR1 is SGHVS, CDR2 FQNEAQ, per germline. V trimming: 0 bases; J trimming: 2 bases; junction bases outside the gene matches: 6. The CDR3 is CASSLAPGQATYEQYF. The CDR3 DNA reads TGTGCCAGCAGCTTAGCTCCGGGACAGGCGACCTACGAGCAGTACTTC. The full variable domain, with the rest looked up from reference TRBV7-8 and TRBJ2-7, is GAGVSQSPRYKVAKRGQDVALRCDPISGHVSLFWYQQALGQGPEFLTYFQNEAQLDKSGLPSDRFFAERPEGSVSTLKIQRTQQEDSAVYLCASSLAPGQATYEQYFGPGTRLTVT.

This clone was seen more than once but under ten times. The chain couples TRBV2 to TRBJ2-7, with 10 bases fitting TRBD1. Trimming took 7 bases from V and 8 from J; bases not matched to a gene: 8. Looked up from germline, CDR1 is SNHLY and CDR2 is FYNNEI. This CDR3 region has 13 residues. In nucleotides, the CDR3 is TGTGCCAGCACCGGGACAGGGGTTAAGCAGCAGTACTTC. Its translation: CASTGTGVKQQYF.

The chain combines TRBV10-3 with TRBJ1-1; 9 positions agree with TRBD1. V lost 11 bases, J lost 4 bases, and 11 bases stayed unmatched. There are 14 residues in the CDR3. Germline V CDR1 and CDR2: ENHRY, SYGVKD. The CDR3 protein is CASKPGTGFTEAFF. The CDR3 DNA is TGTGCCTCGAAACCCGGGACAGGGTTCACTGAAGCTTTCTTT.

This clone was seen a few times. The chain carries TRBV29-1 and TRBJ2-5; D remains unclear. This CDR3 contains 13 residues. Germline V gene sequence: CDR1 SQVTM, CDR2 ANQGSEA. Trimming took off 4 bases at V and 5 bases at J, with 14 bases between the two ends. CDR3 coding DNA: TGCAGCGTTGTCTCTTTGAATTGGGAGACCCAGTACTTC. Protein sequence: CSVVSLNWETQYF.

This clone has a handful of counts. This chain joins TRBV10-3 and TRBJ1-1, with D tentatively TRBD1 (5 bases). The CDR3 loop spans 13 amino acids. V was shortened by 4 bases and J by 5 bases, with 11 bases between the two germline ends. Germline V lookup: CDR1 ENHRY, CDR2 SYGVKD. The CDR3 DNA follows: TGTGCCATCAGTGTCGGGGGAGGGACTGAAGCTTTCTTT. Its protein is CAISVGGGTEAFF.

The genes are TRBV18 and TRBJ2-1, with TRBD2 matching 9 bases. The trim removed 1 base at V and 3 bases at J, leaving 4 bases unmatched. Germline values: CDR1 KGHSH, CDR2 LQKENI. CDR3 length: 16 residues. The CDR3 here is CASSPRGLAGYNEQFF. CDR3 DNA sequence: TGTGCCAGCTCACCACGGGGACTAGCCGGCTACAATGAGCAGTTCTTC.

V gene TRBV18 combines with J gene TRBJ1-4, with D possibly TRBD1 on 6 matching bases. The CDR3 sequence is 13 residues long. V lost 3 bases, J lost 7 bases, and 9 bases lay in between. The germline V gene has CDR1 KGHSH and CDR2 LQKENI. The chain's CDR3 is CASSPLTGEKLFF. CDR3 nucleotide sequence: TGTGCCAGCTCACCGTTGACAGGTGAAAAACTGTTTTTT.

In this sample, this clone turned up a few times. V usage is TRBV29-1 and J usage is TRBJ2-3, with D possibly TRBD2 on 6 matching bases. The CDR3 loop spans 13 amino acids. V lost 8 bases and J 5 bases, leaving 17 bases between the germline ends. Germline CDR1 SQVTM, CDR2 ANQGSEA. The CDR3 region has the DNA TGCAGCCAACCCGGGGGTGAGAGAGATACGCAGTATTTT. It yields the protein CSQPGGERDTQYF.

J is TRBJ1-2 and V is TRBV30; a weak D match, TRBD1 (5 bases). Germline-derived CDR1 and CDR2 are GTSNPN and SVGIG (reference sequence). This CDR3 region has 12 residues. V was shortened by 0 bases and J by 8 bases, with 10 bases between the two germline ends. The CDR3 sequence is CAWSVPGIGYTF. The DNA for the CDR3 is TGTGCCTGGAGTGTACCAGGGATCGGCTACACCTTC.

This clone was observed a handful of times. The rearrangement links TRBV29-1 to TRBJ1-2, with D uncertain. Germline V gene sequence: CDR1 SQVTM, CDR2 ANQGSEA. The V end was cut by 3 bases, the J end by 8 bases, with 4 bases between. The CDR3 runs 9 residues. For the CDR3, the DNA is TGCAGCGTTGATGCAGGCTACACCTTC. Translating it yields CSVDAGYTF.

The J gene is TRBJ2-7, the V gene TRBV4-2; D is perhaps TRBD1 or TRBD2 (5 bases each). Trimming pared 0 bases from V and 6 bases from J, leaving 18 bases between. The CDR3 is 16 residues long. CDR1 LGHNA and CDR2 YNFKEQ come from the germline V gene. This CDR3 reads CASSQEGVGISGEQYF. CDR3 nucleotide sequence: TGTGCCAGCAGCCAAGAAGGGGTCGGGATAAGTGGCGAGCAGTACTTC.

V and J are TRBV29-1 and TRBJ2-3; TRBD2 aligns across 7 bases. The V gene's germline CDR1 is SQVTM and CDR2 ANQGSEA. The CDR3 consists of 14 residues. V shed 5 bases, J shed 1 base, and the junction held 6 bases outside the gene matches. The CDR3 sequence is CSVTGLDGTDTQYF. CDR3 sequence (DNA): TGCAGCGTTACCGGACTAGATGGCACAGATACGCAGTATTTT.

V gene TRBV29-1 combines with J gene TRBJ2-5; 8 bases map to TRBD2. This CDR3 is 15 amino acids long. V shed 6 bases and J 2 bases; nucleotides not matched to a gene: 11. The V gene's germline CDR1 is SQVTM and CDR2 ANQGSEA. DNA of the CDR3: TGCAGCGTAACCGGGGCGGGAGGAATGCAAGAGACCCAGTACTTC. Translating gives CSVTGAGGMQETQYF.

A few counts support this clone. This sequence joins TRBV7-2 and TRBJ1-2, with D unclear. Germline CDR1 and CDR2: SGHTA and FQGNSA. CDR3 length: 13 amino acids. The V and J ends lost 3 bases and 7 bases respectively, with 12 bases between them. This CDR3 is CASSFMGYRGYTF. DNA of the CDR3: TGTGCCAGCAGCTTCATGGGGTATCGTGGCTACACCTTC.

The V and J genes are TRBV13 and TRBJ2-6; 7 bases map to TRBD1. The germline CDR1 and CDR2 sequences are PRHDT and FYEKMQ (reference sequence). The CDR3 runs to 19 residues. V shed 7 bases and J 0 bases; nucleotides not matched to a gene: 15. The CDR3 spells CASTLNRDRLSSGANVLTF. DNA of the CDR3: TGTGCCAGCACCCTAAATAGGGACAGACTTTCCTCTGGGGCCAACGTCCTGACTTTC.

This clone was counted a few times. The chain uses TRBV5-1 and TRBJ2-7; 9 bases match TRBD2. Germline-derived CDR1 and CDR2 are SGHRS and YFSETQ. Trimming removed 2 bases from V and 5 bases from J; junction bases left unmatched: 2. The length of the CDR3 is 13 residues. The CDR3 nucleotides read TGCGCCAGCAGCTTTAGGACTAGCGACGAGCAGTACTTC. Its translation is CASSFRTSDEQYF.